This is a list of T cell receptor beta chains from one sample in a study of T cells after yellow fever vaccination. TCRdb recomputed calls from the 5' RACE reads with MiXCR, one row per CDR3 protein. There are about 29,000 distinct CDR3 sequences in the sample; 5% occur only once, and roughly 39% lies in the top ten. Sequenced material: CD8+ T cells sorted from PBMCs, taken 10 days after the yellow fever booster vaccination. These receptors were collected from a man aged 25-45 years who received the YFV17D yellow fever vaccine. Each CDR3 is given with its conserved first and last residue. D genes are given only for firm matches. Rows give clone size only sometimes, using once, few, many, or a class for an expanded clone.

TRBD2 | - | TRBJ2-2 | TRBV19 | TGTGCCAGTAGTAGGGGAAGACTAGCGGACAACACCGGGGAGCTGTTTTTT | CASSRGRLADNTGELFF
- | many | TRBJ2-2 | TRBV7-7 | TGTGCTAGCAGCATCTCGGGGACCTCCATCGACACCGGGGAGCTGTTTTTT | CASSISGTSIDTGELFF
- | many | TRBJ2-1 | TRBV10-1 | TGCGCCAGCAGTCCTCTGGCCCCCGGGTCCTATAATGAGCAGTTCTTC | CASSPLAPGSYNEQFF
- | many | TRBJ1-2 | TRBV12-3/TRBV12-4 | TGTGCCAGCAGTTTAGCAGGGAAGGGCTATGGCTACACCTTC | CASSLAGKGYGYTF
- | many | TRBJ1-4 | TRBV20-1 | TGCAGTGCTGGTCGGGACACGACTAATGAAAAACTGTTTTTT | CSAGRDTTNEKLFF
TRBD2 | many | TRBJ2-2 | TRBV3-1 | TGTGCCAGCAGCCACCCCGGACTAGCGGGACCCATATACACCGGGGAGCTGTTTTTT | CASSHPGLAGPIYTGELFF
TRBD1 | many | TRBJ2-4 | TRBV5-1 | TGCGCCAGTCAACCGGGACAGGGAAGGGACATTCAGTACTTC | CASQPGQGRDIQYF
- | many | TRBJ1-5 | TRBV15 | TGTGCCACCAGCAGAGATCTAGGGCAGGATCAGCCCCAGCATTTT | CATSRDLGQDQPQHF
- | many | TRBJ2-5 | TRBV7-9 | TGTGCCAGCGAGTCCCCCACCCAGGAGACCCAGTACTTC | CASESPTQETQYF
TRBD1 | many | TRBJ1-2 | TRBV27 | TGTGCCAGCAGTCCCGACTACCCGGGGACAGGGGATGGTAACTATGGCTACACCTTC | CASSPDYPGTGDGNYGYTF
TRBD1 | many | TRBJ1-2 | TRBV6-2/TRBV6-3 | TGTGCCAGCAGTTACCAGGGGGGCTATGGCTACACCTTC | CASSYQGGYGYTF
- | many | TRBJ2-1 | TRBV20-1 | TGCAGTGCGCCCTCGGCTAGCGCTAGCTCCTACAATGAGCAGTTCTTC | CSAPSASASSYNEQFF
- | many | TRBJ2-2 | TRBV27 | TGTGCCAGCGGTGTCCCGAACACCGGGGAGCTGTTTTTT | CASGVPNTGELFF
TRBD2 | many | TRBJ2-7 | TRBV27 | TGTGCCAGCAGCCCAGGGACTAGCGGGATCTACGAGCAGTACTTC | CASSPGTSGIYEQYF
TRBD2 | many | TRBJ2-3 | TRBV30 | TGTGCCTGGAGTGCTGTAGCGGGAAGCACAGATACGCAGTATTTT | CAWSAVAGSTDTQYF